One sample yielded the 8 T cell receptor beta chains listed below, sequenced in a study of blood T cells in healthy people across ages. Primers used in a second PCR of about 7 to 12 cycles were a sample-barcoded 5' primer and a J-beta primer mix. TCRdb recomputed calls from the 5' RACE reads with MiXCR, one row per CDR3 protein. The sample carries 1.4 million or so distinct CDR3 sequences, 40% to 45% recorded once. The sequenced sample consisted of blood. The receptor source for this set is a young woman in good health.

This clonotype was recorded a few times. V usage is TRBV20-1 and J usage is TRBJ2-7; no clear D gene. The germline V and J ends were trimmed by 7 bases and 6 bases, with 25 bases remaining between them. Germline V gene data show CDR1 as DFQATT and CDR2 as SNEGSKA (reference sequence). This CDR3 has 15 residues. The CDR3 DNA reads TGCAGTGGCATCCTTCCTTCGGAGAGAACGGGCGAGCAGTACTTC. This codes for CSGILPSERTGEQYF.

The rearrangement uses TRBV6-6 and TRBJ1-2, with 7 bases identical to TRBD1. CDR1 MNHNY and CDR2 SVGAGI come from the germline V gene (reference sequence). This CDR3 has 15 amino acids. The J segment lost 5 bases and the V segment lost 6 bases, leaving 12 bases of the junction unmatched. The CDR3 nucleotides read TGTGCCAGCAGGCCAACCGGGACAGTCCTATATGGCTACACCTTC. It specifies CASRPTGTVLYGYTF.

This clonotype was seen only a few times. The genes are TRBV4-3 and TRBJ2-5; D gene ambiguous. The CDR3 length is 15 residues. Germline V gene data show CDR1 as LGHNA and CDR2 as YSLEER. V lost 2 bases and J lost 4, with 14 bases in between. This CDR3 reads CASSQMARQSETQYF. Here the CDR3 DNA reads TGCGCCAGCAGCCAAATGGCCAGGCAGTCAGAGACCCAGTACTTC.

The genes are TRBV29-1 and TRBJ1-5; 7 positions agree with TRBD1. Germline assignment: CDR1 SQVTM and CDR2 ANQGSEA. J gave up 7 bases and V 7 bases, and 13 bases lay outside the gene matches. CDR3 length: 14 residues. CDR3 nucleotide sequence: TGCAGCGCCGAATTACAGGGGCAAGACCAGCCCCAGCATTTT. Translation: CSAELQGQDQPQHF.

In this sample, this clonotype turned up a few times. The genes are TRBV4-1 and TRBJ2-3; D unclear. Germline V gives CDR1 MGHRA, CDR2 YSYEKL. CDR3 length equals 15 residues. The V end lost 5 bases, the J end lost 3 bases, and 15 bases lay between the germline ends. This CDR3 reads CASSFRTELTDTQYF. The CDR3 DNA follows: TGCGCCAGCAGCTTCCGGACCGAACTAACAGATACGCAGTATTTT.

The V and J genes are TRBV6-6 and TRBJ2-6; D is ambiguous. Trimming pared 7 bases from V and 0 bases from J, leaving 7 bases between. The CDR3 has 14 amino acids. Germline V CDR1 and CDR2: MNHNY, SVGAGI (reference sequence). As DNA, the CDR3 is TGTGCCAGCATAGACAACTCTGGGGCCAACGTCCTGACTTTC. Encoded protein: CASIDNSGANVLTF.

This chain uses TRBV6-5 with TRBJ1-1; D call uncertain. CDR3 length equals 13 residues. Per germline, CDR1 MNHEY and CDR2 SVGAGI. V was cut by 6 bases and J by 6 bases, with 14 bases left in between. CDR3: CASSSVRIAEAFF. CDR3 nucleotide sequence: TGTGCCAGCAGCAGCGTCCGGATTGCTGAAGCTTTCTTT.

This clonotype was picked up a small number of times. V and J are TRBV6-5 and TRBJ1-2; no definite D call. The CDR3 loop spans 13 amino acids. The V end was cut by 5 bases, the J end by 4 bases, with 11 bases between. The germline gives CDR1 MNHEY, CDR2 SVGAGI. In DNA form, the CDR3 reads TGTGCCAGCAGTGATAGGTCCAGCTATGGCTACACCTTC. Translating it yields CASSDRSSYGYTF.